The TCR beta chain under discussion was sequenced for a study of CD8 T cells in ankylosing spondylitis (dated by TCRdb to about 2017). About the full investigation: T cell receptor beta repertoires were profiled in healthy donors and ankylosing spondylitis patients so that disease-linked TCR variants could be found. Peripheral blood samples were taken, and synovial fluid was additionally collected from ankylosing spondylitis patients. The whole study cohort included about a hundred healthy donors and under 30 ankylosing spondylitis patients.

Paper-wide results and their limitations: Some motif variants had previously been reported in the synovial fluid and blood of reactive arthritis patients, which suggests shared mechanisms of disease initiation. In peripheral blood, the disease-linked clones were found at relatively low frequencies and had a CD8+ phenotype. A TCR beta motif of fewer than 10 highly homologous amino acid variants appeared characteristic of blood from ankylosing spondylitis patients. The disease-linked clones were reported to be significantly enriched in matched synovial fluid samples from ankylosing spondylitis patients.

Turning to this clonotype: It has no known antigen specificity. No base-level quality is on record; no much larger clone is a single base apart.

V gives up 6 bases and J gives up 7 bases, and the segment between their germline ends measures 16 bases. The cysteine opens and the phenylalanine closes a CDR3 of 14 amino acids. Only the CDR3 DNA is retained, 42 bases long and in frame from the first base. The germline V gene (reference sequence) sets CDR1 to MNHEY and CDR2 to SMNVEV. The instrument was an Illumina HiSeq 2500. TCR beta libraries were prepared by quantitative 5'-RACE with molecular barcodes. In the authors' own workflow: Disease-linked TCR variants were identified with a new computational method built on a probabilistic model of VDJ rearrangement. TCRdb passed the public sequencing reads through fastp at Q25 and MiXCR, retaining productive beta sequences. Duplicate CDR3 protein sequences are folded into a single record with the most common DNA and genes. The V and J calls reflect TCRdb's pipeline rather than the authors' work. This sample has approximately 340,000 distinct CDR3 sequences in its table, and 14% to 15% of those were observed once. The ten largest clones take up approximately 0.99% of the sample.

The sequence links TRBV27 to TRBJ2-1, and possibly TRBD2, on 6 matching bases. Specimen: blood, either unsorted or a sorted T cell fraction (not recorded which). The origin of this receptor is a male donor with ankylosing spondylitis or in good health (not recorded which). CDR3 region: CASSLPGGWNEQFF. The DNA sequence is given as TGTGCCAGCAGCCTACCCGGGGGATGGAATGAGCAGTTCTTC.